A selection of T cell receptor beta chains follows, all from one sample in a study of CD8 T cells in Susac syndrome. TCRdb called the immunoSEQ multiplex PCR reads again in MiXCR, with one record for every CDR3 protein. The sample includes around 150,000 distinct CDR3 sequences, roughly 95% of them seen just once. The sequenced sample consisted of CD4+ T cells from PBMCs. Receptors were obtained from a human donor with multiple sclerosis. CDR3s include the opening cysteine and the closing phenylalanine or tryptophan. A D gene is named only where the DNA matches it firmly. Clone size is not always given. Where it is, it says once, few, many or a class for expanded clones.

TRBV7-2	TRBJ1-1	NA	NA	CASSFGEVTEAFF	TGTGCCAGCAGCTTCGGGGAAGTGACTGAAGCTTTCTTT
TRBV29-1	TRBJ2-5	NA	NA	CSVGQETQYF	TGCAGCGTTGGGCAGGAGACCCAGTACTTC
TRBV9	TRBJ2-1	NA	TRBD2	CASSVAGGLVGNEQFF	TGTGCCAGCAGCGTAGCAGGAGGACTAGTGGGCAATGAGCAGTTCTTC
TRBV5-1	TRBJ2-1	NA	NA	CASSPGLRREQFF	TGCGCCAGCAGCCCCGGTTTGAGGCGAGAGCAGTTCTTC
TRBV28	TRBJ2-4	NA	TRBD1	CASSPDKGQGRKNIQYF	TGTGCCAGCAGTCCCGATAAGGGACAGGGGAGAAAAAACATTCAGTACTTC
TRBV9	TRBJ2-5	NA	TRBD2	CASSLGRLAGGETQYF	TGTGCCAGCAGCTTAGGGCGCCTAGCGGGCGGAGAGACCCAGTACTTC
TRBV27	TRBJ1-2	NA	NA	CASSPRTSRVTRGYTF	TGTGCCAGCAGTCCCCGGACAAGCCGGGTTACTCGAGGCTACACCTTC
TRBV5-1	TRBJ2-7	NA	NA	CASSLEGMRTYEQYF	TGCGCCAGCAGCTTGGAGGGAATGAGAACCTACGAGCAGTACTTC
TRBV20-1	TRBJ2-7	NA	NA	CSARSPLRAYEQYF	TGCAGTGCTAGATCCCCACTCCGGGCCTACGAGCAGTACTTC
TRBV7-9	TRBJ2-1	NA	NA	CASSRYASAAGGNEQFF	TGTGCCAGCAGCCGATACGCCTCAGCAGCGGGTGGGAATGAGCAGTTCTTC
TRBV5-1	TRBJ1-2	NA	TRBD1	CASRDKLDRGHYYGYTF	TGCGCCAGCAGGGATAAGTTAGACAGGGGGCATTACTATGGCTACACCTTC
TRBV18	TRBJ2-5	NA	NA	CASSPRAETQYF	TGTGCCAGCTCACCACGCGCCGAGACCCAGTACTTC
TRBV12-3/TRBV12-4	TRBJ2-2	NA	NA	CASSLALGHTGELFF	TGTGCCAGCAGTTTAGCGCTCGGGCACACCGGGGAGCTGTTTTTT
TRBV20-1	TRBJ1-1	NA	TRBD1	CSAIQGANEAFF	TGCAGTGCTATTCAGGGGGCGAATGAAGCTTTCTTT
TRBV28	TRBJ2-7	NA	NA	CASTRQHEQYF	TGTGCCAGCACCCGACAGCACGAGCAGTACTTC
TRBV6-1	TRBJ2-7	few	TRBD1	CASSGTGLSQGEQYF	TGTGCCAGCTCCGGGACAGGGCTCTCTCAGGGAGAGCAGTACTTC
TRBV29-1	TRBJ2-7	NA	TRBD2	CSVHTSGGFSYEQYF	TGCAGCGTCCACACTAGCGGGGGCTTCTCTTACGAGCAGTACTTC
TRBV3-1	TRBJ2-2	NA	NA	CASSQGVFTGELFF	TGTGCCAGCAGCCAGGGGGTATTTACCGGGGAGCTGTTTTTT
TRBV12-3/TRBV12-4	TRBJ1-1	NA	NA	CASSFPRTEAFF	TGTGCCAGCAGTTTCCCACGAACTGAAGCTTTCTTT
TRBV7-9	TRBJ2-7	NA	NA	CASSLMLDTYF	TGTGCCAGCAGCTTAATGCTGGACACGTACTTC
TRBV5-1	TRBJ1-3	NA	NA	CASTYESGNTIYF	TGCGCCAGCACATATGAATCTGGAAACACCATATATTTT
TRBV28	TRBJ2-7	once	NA	CASTFLGPASEQYF	TGTGCCAGCACCTTCCTCGGGCCAGCCTCTGAGCAGTACTTC
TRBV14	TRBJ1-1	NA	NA	CASSQLGRAAEAFF	TGTGCCAGCAGCCAGCTTGGCAGGGCAGCTGAAGCTTTCTTT
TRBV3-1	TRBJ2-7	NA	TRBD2	CASSQTRPSGTEQYF	TGTGCCAGCAGCCAAACGAGGCCTAGCGGGACCGAGCAGTACTTC
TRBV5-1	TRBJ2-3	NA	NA	CASSEGVGADTQYF	TGCGCCAGCAGCGAGGGAGTCGGGGCAGATACGCAGTATTTT
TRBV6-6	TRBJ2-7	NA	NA	CASSPDLVLYF	TGTGCCAGCAGTCCGGACTTAGTCCTGTACTTC
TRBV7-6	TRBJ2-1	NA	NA	CASSLAGTEQFF	TGTGCCAGCAGCTTAGCCGGCACTGAGCAGTTCTTC
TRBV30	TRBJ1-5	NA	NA	CAWGGASNQPQHF	TGTGCCTGGGGCGGCGCGAGCAATCAGCCCCAGCATTTT
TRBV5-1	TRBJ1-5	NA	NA	CASSSDLDQPQHF	TGCGCCAGCAGCTCCGACCTGGATCAGCCCCAGCATTTT
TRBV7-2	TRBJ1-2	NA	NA	CASSLEKANHGYTF	TGTGCCAGCAGCTTAGAGAAAGCGAACCATGGCTACACCTTC
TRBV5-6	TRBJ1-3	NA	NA	CASSSGASRSGNTIYF	TGTGCCAGCAGCTCGGGGGCCTCTCGCTCTGGAAACACCATATATTTT
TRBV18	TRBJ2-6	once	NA	CASQNPGTRGANVLTF	TGTGCCAGCCAAAACCCAGGGACACGTGGGGCCAACGTCCTGACTTTC
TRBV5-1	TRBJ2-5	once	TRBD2	CASSLTASGIQETQYF	TGCGCCAGCAGCTTGACGGCTAGCGGGATCCAAGAGACCCAGTACTTC
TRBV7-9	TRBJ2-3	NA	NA	CASSLGLGTDTQYF	TGTGCCAGCAGCTTAGGCCTAGGGACAGATACGCAGTATTTT
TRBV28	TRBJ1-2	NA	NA	CASSSSGAGGYGYTF	TGTGCCAGCAGCAGCTCGGGGGCGGGCGGCTATGGCTACACCTTC
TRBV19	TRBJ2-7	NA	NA	CASSIQVRSYEQYF	TGTGCCAGTAGTATCCAGGTCCGCTCCTACGAGCAGTACTTC
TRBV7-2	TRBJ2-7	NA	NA	CASSARQVSYEQYF	TGTGCCAGCAGCGCAAGACAGGTCTCCTACGAGCAGTACTTC
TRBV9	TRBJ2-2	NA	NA	CASSVNPQVPGELFF	TGTGCCAGCAGCGTAAACCCGCAGGTTCCCGGGGAGCTGTTTTTT
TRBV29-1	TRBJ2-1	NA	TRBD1	CSAMDRVRVYNEQFF	TGCAGCGCAATGGACAGGGTAAGGGTATACAATGAGCAGTTCTTC
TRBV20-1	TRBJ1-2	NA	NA	CSAPEYYGYTF	TGCAGTGCCCCGGAATACTATGGCTACACCTTC
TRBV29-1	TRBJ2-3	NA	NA	CSPTRGATTDTQYF	TGCAGCCCCACCCGGGGGGCTACGACAGATACGCAGTATTTT